Shown below are 31 T cell receptor beta chains from a single sample sequenced in a study of radiotherapy plus CTLA-4 blockade in lung cancer. TCRdb's table, derived via immunoSEQ multiplex PCR, lists solely in-frame clones and lacks some. This sample has about 76,000 clones, with over 70% found just once. The sample here was peripheral blood, taken from a patient treated with radiotherapy plus ipilimumab. The receptors derive from a human donor with non-small cell lung cancer whose response to radiotherapy plus ipilimumab could not be evaluated. Some clones in this sample may be carry-over from other donors' samples.

The V and J genes are TRBV6-1 and TRBJ2-2; 7 positions match TRBD1. The CDR3 is 16 residues long. The J segment lost 6 bases and the V segment lost 4 bases, leaving 11 bases of the junction unmatched. Germline CDR1 reads MNHNS; CDR2 reads SASEGT. CDR3 region: CASSGVHRDRSGELFF. DNA for the CDR3: TGTGCCAGCAGTGGAGTACACAGGGACAGATCCGGGGAGCTGTTTTTT.

The chain carries TRBV6-7 and TRBJ1-2; 8 bases map to TRBD1. TRBV6-7 is reported as an ORF; its role is uncertain. Trimming cost V 6 bases and J 5 bases; bases outside gene matches: 11. The CDR3 sequence is 15 residues long. As DNA, the CDR3 is TGTGCCAGCAGAACACAGGGGGTCCCTCGTTATGGCTACACCTTC. It codes for CASRTQGVPRYGYTF.

The chain recombines TRBV4-2 with TRBJ2-3, with no clear D. This CDR3 contains 14 residues. Trimming took off 1 base at V and 8 bases at J, with 13 bases between the two ends. From germline, CDR1 is LGHNA and CDR2 YNFKEQ. The CDR3 DNA reads as TGTGCCAGCAGCCAAGGGAGCCTAGATGGTACGCAGTATTTT. Translating it yields CASSQGSLDGTQYF.

The chain carries TRBV9 and TRBJ1-2; D is unclear. The CDR3 is made up of 12 amino acids. The germline V gene encodes CDR1 SGDLS and CDR2 YYNGEE. V was pared by 3 bases and J by 9 bases, with 12 bases between. The CDR3 here is CASSALLSRYTF. In DNA, the CDR3 is TGTGCCAGCAGCGCCCTGCTTAGCCGCTACACCTTC.

The chain employs TRBV5-1 and TRBJ2-3; the D gene is possibly TRBD1 (7 bases). Germline CDR1 is SGHRS and CDR2 is YFSETQ. With 2 bases removed from V and 1 base from J, the gap between germline ends came to 14 bases. The CDR3 runs to 16 residues. The CDR3 is CASSLGGGGGTDTQYF. As DNA, the CDR3 is TGCGCCAGCAGCTTAGGAGGGGGCGGGGGCACAGATACGCAGTATTTT.

The J gene is TRBJ1-1, the V gene TRBV6-6; 8 bases are shared with TRBD1. V dropped 5 bases and J dropped 1; count of bases not matched to a gene: 3. Germline V gene data show CDR1 as MNHNY and CDR2 as SVGAGI (reference sequence). This CDR3 comprises 14 residues. DNA for the CDR3: TGTGCCAGCAGTATTACAGGGGGGAACACTGAAGCTTTCTTT. Translation: CASSITGGNTEAFF.

The chain has TRBV28 and TRBJ2-5, with 13 nucleotides matching TRBD2. Germline CDR1 and CDR2: MDHEN and SYDVKM. Trimming removed 4 bases from V and 7 bases from J; junction bases left unmatched: 6. The CDR3 is made up of 15 amino acids. The CDR3 is CASSSGLAGALTQYF. Here the CDR3 DNA reads TGTGCCAGCAGTTCCGGACTAGCGGGGGCCTTGACCCAGTACTTC.

The chain couples TRBV7-2 to TRBJ1-3, with D maybe TRBD1 (6 bases). Germline V CDR1 and CDR2: SGHTA, FQGNSA. Trimming left V 5 bases short and J 4 bases short, with 12 bases between. CDR3 size: 14 residues. CDR3 bases: TGTGCCAGCAGCCAAACAGGGATCGGAAACACCATATATTTT. Its translation is CASSQTGIGNTIYF.

The CDR3 protein is CASSPRQGIGGYTF. DNA for the CDR3: TGTGCCAGCAGCCCGCGACAGGGGATAGGCGGCTACACCTTC. This rearrangement joins TRBV7-8 to TRBJ1-2; 8 bases map to TRBD1. The CDR3 length is 14 residues. V trimming: 5 bases; J trimming: 8 bases; junction bases outside the gene matches: 10. Germline assignment: CDR1 SGHVS and CDR2 FQNEAQ.

Here the CDR3 reads CASSDRDRGRNEQYF. In DNA form, the CDR3 reads TGTGCCAGCAGTGACCGGGACAGGGGGCGGAACGAGCAGTACTTC. The gene calls are TRBV6-1 and TRBJ2-7, with 12 bases matching TRBD1. This CDR3 has 15 residues. V was pared by 3 bases and J by 5 bases, with 5 bases of the junction left unmatched. Per the germline V gene, CDR1 is MNHNS and CDR2 is SASEGT.

This chain links TRBV5-4 with TRBJ2-7, with 9 bases that match TRBD1. Germline loops: CDR1 SGHNT, CDR2 YYREEE (reference sequence). J lost 1 base, V lost 4 bases, and 0 bases had no gene match. The CDR3 loop spans 13 amino acids. Here the CDR3 DNA reads TGTGCCAGCAGCGGACAGGGGTCCTACGAGCAGTACTTC. Translated, it gives CASSGQGSYEQYF.

This sequence joins TRBV5-1 and TRBJ2-5; D might be TRBD2 (7 bases). V was pared by 6 bases and J by 5 bases, with 17 bases between. The CDR3 contains 14 residues. Germline lookup yields CDR1 SGHRS and CDR2 YFSETQ. For the CDR3, the DNA is TGCGCCAGCACCCCGGGGGGCTCAACGGAGACCCAGTACTTC. Its protein product is CASTPGGSTETQYF.

The chain links TRBV6-5 to TRBJ1-1, with unresolved D. The germline CDR1 and CDR2 sequences are MNHEY and SVGAGI. V lost 6 bases and J 3 bases, leaving 14 bases between the germline ends. CDR3 length: 14 amino acids. CDR3 nucleotides: TGTGCCAGCAGGGAGTGGGGAGCTGACACTGAAGCTTTCTTT. It is translated as CASREWGADTEAFF.

The rearrangement links TRBV5-6 to TRBJ2-5, with 9 nucleotides matching TRBD1. Germline V CDR1 and CDR2: SGHDT, YYEEEE. The CDR3 length is 14 residues. The V gene end was trimmed by 2 bases and the J gene end by 9 bases; junction bases not matched to a gene: 8. The CDR3 bases are TGTGCCAGCAGCTTTAGACAGGGGGGGGAGGCCCAGTACTTC. The encoded protein is CASSFRQGGEAQYF.

The chain is built from TRBV11-2 and TRBJ2-3, with no clear D. Looked up from germline, CDR1 is SGHAT and CDR2 is FQNNGV. V dropped 1 base and J dropped 6 bases, with 14 bases sitting between them. The CDR3 totals 15 residues. The CDR3 DNA is TGTGCCAGCAGCTTAGCTAGACTCGGCCGGGATACGCAGTATTTT. Translated: CASSLARLGRDTQYF.

The chain is built from TRBV30 and TRBJ2-7, with 8 bases lining up with TRBD2. V shed 0 bases, J shed 0 bases, and the junction held 10 bases outside the gene matches. The CDR3 contains 17 residues. Looked up from germline, CDR1 is GTSNPN and CDR2 is SVGIG (reference sequence). The CDR3 loop is CAWSVEFTRGASYEQYF. In DNA form, the CDR3 reads TGTGCCTGGAGTGTTGAATTTACGCGGGGGGCCTCCTACGAGCAGTACTTC.

This chain connects TRBV9 to TRBJ2-1; 7 positions match TRBD1. The CDR3 is made up of 15 amino acids. Germline V gene sequence: CDR1 SGDLS, CDR2 YYNGEE. Trimming took 0 bases from V and 6 from J; bases not matched to a gene: 6. CDR3 amino acids: CASSVVGGGINEQFF. CDR3 nucleotide sequence: TGTGCCAGCAGCGTAGTAGGGGGCGGAATCAATGAGCAGTTCTTC.

This clone was seen only a few times. The genes are TRBV29-1 and TRBJ1-1; 8 nucleotides match TRBD1. After removal of 1 base from V and 11 bases from J, the junction contained 3 bases not matched to a gene. The CDR3 runs 11 residues. Germline CDR1 SQVTM, CDR2 ANQGSEA. The CDR3: CSVEGTGSAFF. The DNA for the CDR3 is TGCAGCGTTGAAGGGACAGGGAGTGCTTTCTTT.

The gene calls are TRBV7-6 and TRBJ2-7, with a possible D match to TRBD1 (5 bases). The length of the CDR3 is 15 residues. Germline V lookup: CDR1 SGHVS, CDR2 FNYEAQ. Trimming left V 5 bases short and J 0 bases short, with 14 bases between. The CDR3 DNA is TGTGCCAGCAGCAGGGGCGGCAGGAGCTCCTACGAGCAGTACTTC. Translating gives CASSRGGRSSYEQYF. Full variable domain (missing parts from reference TRBV7-6 and TRBJ2-7): GAGVSQSPRYKVTKRGQDVALRCDPISGHVSLYWYRQALGQGPEFLTYFNYEAQQDKSGLPNDRFSAERPEGSISTLTIQRTEQRDSAMYRCASSRGGRSSYEQYFGPGTRLTVT.

This chain links TRBV19 with TRBJ2-2, with TRBD2 matching over 13 bases. This CDR3 contains 14 residues. V gave up 8 bases and J gave up 5 bases; unmatched junction bases: 2. The germline gives CDR1 LNHDA, CDR2 SQIVND (reference sequence). CDR3 coding DNA: TGTGCCAGTCGACTAGCGGGGGGTACCGGGGAGCTGTTTTTT. As protein: CASRLAGGTGELFF.

This clone turned up a few times. The V call is TRBV28, the J call TRBJ1-6, with D unresolved. V was pared by 1 base and J by 4 bases, with 14 bases between. CDR3 size: 17 residues. Germline CDR1 reads MDHEN; CDR2 reads SYDVKM. For the CDR3, the DNA is TGTGCCAGCAGTTTATTCGCGGAGATCCAATATAATTCACCCCTCCACTTT. Its protein product is CASSLFAEIQYNSPLHF.

The chain combines TRBV2 with TRBJ2-2; 8 nucleotides line up with TRBD1. V gave up 11 bases and J gave up 5 bases; unmatched junction bases: 7. This CDR3 spans 13 amino acids. The V gene's germline CDR1 is SNHLY and CDR2 FYNNEI. The CDR3 coding sequence is TGTGCCTTCAGACAGGGGCAGACCGGGGAGCTGTTTTTT. Its translation: CAFRQGQTGELFF.

The chain employs TRBV6-4 and TRBJ2-1; weak D call: TRBD2 (6 bases). The CDR3 consists of 13 residues. Germline values: CDR1 MRHNA, CDR2 SNTAGT. Between the trimmed V and J ends, which lost 5 bases and 6 bases, there was a span of 11 bases. The CDR3 sequence is CASSSDYINEQFF. The CDR3 DNA sequence: TGTGCCAGCAGTTCGGACTATATCAATGAGCAGTTCTTC.

The rearrangement joins TRBV19 to TRBJ1-4, with D perhaps TRBD1 (6 bases). Germline V gene lookup returns CDR1 LNHDA and CDR2 SQIVND (reference sequence). The CDR3 extends over 14 amino acids. V dropped 6 bases and J dropped 3 bases, with 11 bases sitting between them. The CDR3 DNA sequence: TGTGCCAGTAGGGGGGCCGCGGCTAATGAAAAACTGTTTTTT. It encodes CASRGAAANEKLFF.

The chain joins TRBV7-2 to TRBJ2-5; 7 nucleotides agree with TRBD1. The trim removed 5 bases at V and 11 bases at J, leaving 14 bases unmatched. This CDR3 is 14 amino acids long. The V gene's germline CDR1 is SGHTA and CDR2 FQGNSA. CDR3 DNA: TGTGCCAGCAGCCTCCTGACAGGGTCTGGGGAGCAGTACTTC. It translates to CASSLLTGSGEQYF.

The sample holds a few counts of this clone. The rearrangement uses TRBV2 and TRBJ2-7; tentatively, D is TRBD1 (5 bases). V was pared by 8 bases and J by 3 bases, with 14 bases between. This CDR3 has 13 residues. CDR1 SNHLY and CDR2 FYNNEI come from the germline V gene. This CDR3 reads CASSQDTYYEQYF. CDR3 in DNA: TGTGCCAGCTCGCAGGACACGTACTACGAGCAGTACTTC.

The genes are TRBV6-5 and TRBJ1-2; D may be TRBD1 (6 bases). Trimming removed 7 bases from V and 8 bases from J, with 14 bases in between. The CDR3 contains 12 residues. Germline CDR1 and CDR2: MNHEY and SVGAGI. Written as DNA, the CDR3 is TGTGCCAGCAAGGGGGTAGGCGAGGGCTACACCTTC. Translating gives CASKGVGEGYTF.

The chain is built from TRBV11-3 and TRBJ2-1; 14 positions match TRBD2. This CDR3 has 15 residues. The germline CDR1 and CDR2 sequences are SGHNT and YENEEA. Germline trimming cut 5 bases from V and 7 bases from J; bases unmatched to any gene: 4. The CDR3 DNA reads TGTGCCAGCAGCCCCGGACTAGCGGGGGGTAATGAGCAGTTCTTC. Its protein is CASSPGLAGGNEQFF.

This chain joins TRBV5-8 and TRBJ1-2; 8 positions match TRBD1. Looked up from germline, CDR1 is SGHTS and CDR2 is YDEGEE. The CDR3 runs to 14 residues. V gave up 2 bases and J gave up 4 bases; unmatched junction bases: 4. The CDR3 DNA is TGTGCCAGCAGCTTTCAGGGGGCCGGCTATGGCTACACCTTC. Translating it yields CASSFQGAGYGYTF.

The V call is TRBV5-8, the J call TRBJ1-6, with a weak D call TRBD1 (5 bases). The CDR3 has 14 residues. Trimming removed 0 bases from V and 10 bases from J, with 11 bases in between. Germline CDR1 SGHTS, CDR2 YDEGEE. The DNA for the CDR3 is TGTGCCAGCAGCTTGGAACAGGACCCCTCACCCCTCCACTTT. Translating it yields CASSLEQDPSPLHF. The entire variable domain, with the rest obtained from reference TRBV5-8 and TRBJ1-6, is as follows: EAGVTQSPTHLIKTRGQQATLRCSPISGHTSVYWYQQALGLGLQFLLWYDEGEERNRGNFPPRFSGRQFPNYSSELNVNALELEDSALYLCASSLEQDPSPLHFGNGTRLTVT.

This rearrangement joins TRBV5-1 to TRBJ2-2, with D maybe TRBD2 (5 bases). The germline V gene encodes CDR1 SGHRS and CDR2 YFSETQ. V lost 4 bases and J lost 4, with 11 bases in between. The CDR3 is 14 residues long. CDR3 sequence: CASSHRGSTGELFF. In nucleotides, the CDR3 is TGCGCCAGCAGCCACCGGGGATCCACCGGGGAGCTGTTTTTT.